Sequencing of this T cell receptor (beta chain) was carried out in a study of CD8+ T cells in alopecia areata. About the research overall: People stayed on tofacitinib for 6 to 18 months, then stopped the drug for 6 months. Treated patients received severity scores based on the percentage of scalp area affected. General study findings and limits: Expanded CD8+ clones among the top 100, and scalp clonality, were significantly decreased by tofacitinib. The study also sequences resident alphabeta T cells of normal skin in scalp samples.

The treatment denotes: oral pan-JAK inhibitor, 5-10 mg twice daily. Germline CDR1 reads GTSNPN; CDR2 reads SVGIG (reference sequence). The CDR3 length is 13 residues. Trimming cost V 2 bases and J 3 bases, with 10 bases left between them. cDNA reverse transcribed from extracted RNA served as the sequencing template. Sequencing used immunoSEQ multiplex PCR; TCRdb keeps in-frame clones, though not all of them. The sample records some 110,000 clones, approximately 52% being singletons. As for this clone: Its cognate antigen is unknown.

Specimen: CD8+ T cells sorted from blood, collected at week 4, from a patient treated with tofacitinib. This receptor was taken from a human donor with alopecia areata. The chain is built from TRBV30 and TRBJ1-1; D remains unclear. DNA of the CDR3: TGTGCCTGGAGTCCGGGGTCGGACACTGAAGCTTTCTTT. Encoded protein: CAWSPGSDTEAFF.